A selection of T cell receptor beta chains follows, all from one sample in a study of early T cells in non-severe SARS-CoV-2 infection. TCRdb re-derived calls from the 5' RACE reads in MiXCR, one entry per CDR3 protein. Of tens of thousands of distinct CDR3 sequences listed, over 9% were seen once; the top ten hold around 3.8%. Sequences were obtained from whole blood. The receptor source for this set is an adult who was a healthcare worker with PCR-confirmed SARS-CoV-2 infection or an uninfected control (not recorded which). Both conserved end residues are part of each CDR3. A D gene is named only where the DNA matches it firmly. The size field is filled for only some rows; it gives once, few, many or a size class.

j_call d_call clone_size v_call cdr3_nt cdr3_aa
TRBJ1-6 - few TRBV10-2 TGCGCCAGCAGTGAAGGCGATTCACCCCTCCACTTT CASSEGDSPLHF
TRBJ2-7 TRBD2 few TRBV29-1 TGCAGCGTTGAAGGCGGCAGGCGGGAGGGCCGCTACGAGCAGTACTTC CSVEGGRREGRYEQYF
TRBJ2-5 - many TRBV6-6 TGTGCCAGCAGTTACCAGCGGAGCGAAGAGACCCAGTACTTC CASSYQRSEETQYF
TRBJ2-7 - many TRBV7-8 TGTGCCAGCAGCGCTACAGGCGAGCAGTACTTC CASSATGEQYF
TRBJ2-1 - - TRBV7-2 TGTGCCAGCAGCCACAGGAGGGGGTCCCACAATGAGCAGTTCTTC CASSHRRGSHNEQFF
TRBJ2-7 - many TRBV7-9 TGTGCCAGCAGCCTGGAGGGCAGATCCTACGAGCAGTACTTC CASSLEGRSYEQYF
TRBJ1-1 TRBD1 - TRBV9 TGTGCCAGCAGCGGAGGGGGCGCGGCGGACACTGAAGCTTTCTTT CASSGGGAADTEAFF
TRBJ1-1 - many TRBV20-1 TGCAGTGCTGAGAAGGTGGGGAACACTGAAGCTTTCTTT CSAEKVGNTEAFF
TRBJ2-1 TRBD2 - TRBV20-1 TGCAGTGCCCCCCTGACTAGCGTCCATGAGCAGTTCTTC CSAPLTSVHEQFF
TRBJ2-1 - few TRBV7-9 TGTGCCAGCAGCTTAGAAGTGGTCCGTGAGCAGTTCTTC CASSLEVVREQFF
TRBJ2-3 TRBD1 few TRBV30 TGTGCCTGGAGAGATCCGGGACAGGGGAGCACAGATACGCAGTATTTT CAWRDPGQGSTDTQYF
TRBJ2-2 - many TRBV4-2 TGTGCCAGCAGCCAAGATCTAGGGGGCACCGGGGAGCTGTTTTTT CASSQDLGGTGELFF
TRBJ2-1 TRBD1 many TRBV3-1 TGTGCCAGCAGCCCCCTCCCCGGGACAGCGTACGCATACAATGAGCAGTTCTTC CASSPLPGTAYAYNEQFF
TRBJ2-1 - many TRBV24-1 TGTGCCACCAGTGTCAACTCCTACAATGAGCAGTTCTTC CATSVNSYNEQFF
TRBJ2-1 TRBD2 many TRBV7-6 TGTGCCAGCAGCTCCACCACAGCGGGAGTGGCGAATGAGCAGTTCTTC CASSSTTAGVANEQFF
TRBJ2-1 - - TRBV4-2 TGTGCCAGCAGTGGGAGTATCTCCTACAATGAGCAGTTCTTC CASSGSISYNEQFF
TRBJ2-6 - many TRBV7-2 TGTGCCAGCAGCTTAGCAGGGGGCTCTGGGGCCAACGTCCTGACTTTC CASSLAGGSGANVLTF
TRBJ1-5 - few TRBV18 TGTGCCAGCTCATCTTGGGCCAATCAGCCCCAGCATTTT CASSSWANQPQHF
TRBJ2-7 - - TRBV11-1 TGTGCCAGCAGCCAACCTAGGGTCCACGAGCAGTACTTC CASSQPRVHEQYF
TRBJ2-2 TRBD1 many TRBV6-2/TRBV6-3 TGTGCCAGCAGTCCCACCAGGGGGCACGGGGAGCTGTTTTTT CASSPTRGHGELFF
TRBJ2-3 TRBD1 many TRBV5-1 TGCGCCAGCAGCCTCACCCGGGACAGGCCGGGGGATACGCAGTATTTT CASSLTRDRPGDTQYF
TRBJ2-5 TRBD1 - TRBV29-1 TGCAGCGCTTACGGACAGGGGGAGACCCAGTACTTC CSAYGQGETQYF
TRBJ2-7 TRBD1 few TRBV4-2 TGTGCCAGCAGCCACCAGGACAGGGGTATAAACGAGCAGTACTTC CASSHQDRGINEQYF